The 20 T cell receptor beta chains in this list originate from one sample, sequenced in a study of T cell responses to AZD1222 COVID-19 vaccine. Assay: immunoSEQ multiplex PCR; the TCRdb copy retains only in-frame clones and omits some. This sample yields about 120,000 clones, of which roughly 91% are seen a single time; more than 4.5% belongs to the top ten. The material was peripheral blood, obtained 28 days after the second AZD1222 dose. The receptors stem from an adult who received the AZD1222 COVID-19 vaccine.

The chain recombines TRBV2 with TRBJ1-2; 10 bases fit TRBD1. V was clipped by 5 bases and J by 6 bases; unmatched bases: 6. The CDR3 consists of 14 residues. CDR1 SNHLY and CDR2 FYNNEI come from the germline V gene. The CDR3: CASSTTGTGDGYTF. For the CDR3, the DNA is TGTGCCAGCAGTACCACCGGGACAGGGGATGGCTACACCTTC.

The J gene is TRBJ2-5, the V gene TRBV18; TRBD1 matches at 9 bases. Germline lookup yields CDR1 KGHSH and CDR2 LQKENI. J gave up 4 bases and V 3 bases, and 9 bases lay outside the gene matches. The CDR3 sequence is 16 residues long. DNA for the CDR3: TGTGCCAGCTCACCGGGACAGGGCGGTTTTTCAGAGACCCAGTACTTC. As protein: CASSPGQGGFSETQYF.

The chain couples TRBV27 to TRBJ1-6; D is ambiguous. The CDR3 consists of 14 residues. Trimming left V 3 bases short and J 6 bases short, with 9 bases between. Germline V gene data show CDR1 as MNHEY and CDR2 as SMNVEV (reference sequence). The CDR3 region is CASSLEQSNSPLHF. The CDR3 DNA sequence: TGTGCCAGCAGTTTGGAACAGTCTAATTCACCCCTCCACTTT.

This rearrangement joins TRBV7-3 to TRBJ2-6, with D possibly TRBD1 on 6 matching bases. Germline assignment: CDR1 SGHTA and CDR2 FQGTGA. V dropped 2 bases and J dropped 6 bases, with 11 bases sitting between them. CDR3 length: 15 residues. Written as DNA, the CDR3 is TGTGCCAGCAGCTTACGACAGGAGGCGGCCAACGTCCTGACTTTC. Amino acids: CASSLRQEAANVLTF.

This clone was recorded only once. The chain employs TRBV7-8 and TRBJ2-1; weak D call: TRBD2 (6 bases). Looked up from germline, CDR1 is SGHVS and CDR2 is FQNEAQ. V gave up 3 bases and J gave up 9 bases, with 12 bases separating them. The CDR3 sequence is 13 residues long. CDR3 residues: CASSFWGDGEQFF. The CDR3 nucleotides read TGTGCCAGCAGCTTTTGGGGGGACGGTGAGCAGTTCTTC.

Only one count was recorded for this clone. The CDR3 DNA follows: TGTGCCAGCAAGGAGCGGGGGGGACCTTCAGGCGAGACCCAGTACTTC. It translates to CASKERGGPSGETQYF. The chain is built from TRBV11-2 and TRBJ2-5; 10 nucleotides align to TRBD2. V gave up 7 bases and J gave up 5 bases; unmatched junction bases: 13. Per germline, CDR1 SGHAT and CDR2 FQNNGV. The CDR3 runs 16 residues.

This chain joins TRBV6-5 and TRBJ2-5, with D possibly TRBD1 on 6 matching bases. The V gene's germline CDR1 is MNHEY and CDR2 SVGAGI. With 2 bases removed from V and 5 bases from J, the gap between germline ends came to 15 bases. The CDR3 has 15 amino acids. In DNA, the CDR3 is TGTGCCAGCAGTTACCGTCCAGGGGTTGGGGAGACCCAGTACTTC. It encodes CASSYRPGVGETQYF.

This clone appeared a single time. The rearrangement joins TRBV7-2 to TRBJ2-1, with TRBD2 as a possible D gene (5 bases). With 0 bases removed from V and 5 bases from J, the gap between germline ends came to 20 bases. Germline-derived CDR1 and CDR2 are SGHTA and FQGNSA. The CDR3 length is 18 residues. CDR3 coding DNA: TGTGCCAGCAGCTTAGCGCCGGCTAGCCATCTTGACAACAATGAGCAGTTCTTC. Its protein is CASSLAPASHLDNNEQFF.

V and J are TRBV28 and TRBJ1-2; maybe TRBD1 (6 bases). V lost 6 bases, J lost 3 bases, and 11 bases lay in between. This CDR3 has 13 residues. CDR1 and CDR2 (germline): MDHEN, SYDVKM. This CDR3 reads CASRTGDYYGYTF. CDR3 coding DNA: TGTGCCAGCAGGACAGGTGACTACTATGGCTACACCTTC.

The CDR3 spells CASRSARGNAEAFF. In nucleotides, the CDR3 is TGTGCCAGCAGATCAGCTAGAGGTAACGCTGAAGCTTTCTTT. J is TRBJ1-1 and V is TRBV5-4; D remains unclear. This CDR3 region has 14 residues. Trimming removed 5 bases from V and 6 bases from J, with 17 bases in between. Looked up from germline, CDR1 is SGHNT and CDR2 is YYREEE (reference sequence).

In this sample, this clone turned up once. Additional DNA sequences in this sample encode the identical CDR3. This sequence joins TRBV5-1 and TRBJ1-4; D unclear. V was clipped by 0 bases and J by 0 bases, with 6 bases between them. The CDR3 is 15 residues long. From germline, CDR1 is SGHRS and CDR2 YFSETQ. CDR3 protein: CASSLGGTTNEKLFF. CDR3 bases: TGCGCCAGCAGCTTGGGCGGAACAACTAATGAAAAACTGTTTTTT.

This chain connects TRBV4-1 to TRBJ2-2; no definite D call. Germline V gene sequence: CDR1 MGHRA, CDR2 YSYEKL. The CDR3 has 11 residues. V was shortened by 1 base and J by 6 bases, with 0 bases between the two germline ends. The CDR3 spells CASSQAGELFF. In nucleotides, the CDR3 is TGCGCCAGCAGCCAAGCCGGGGAGCTGTTTTTT.

The V gene is TRBV4-1, the J gene TRBJ2-1; 9 bases are shared with TRBD2. Trimming took 4 bases from V and 0 from J; bases not matched to a gene: 13. Germline-derived CDR1 and CDR2 are MGHRA and YSYEKL. The CDR3 contains 19 residues. CDR3 loop: CASSPSRLAVKSSYNEQFF. The DNA of the CDR3 is TGCGCCAGCAGCCCTAGTAGACTAGCGGTAAAGAGCTCCTACAATGAGCAGTTCTTC.

In nucleotides, the CDR3 is TGTGCCAGCAGTGAGACTAGCGGGGTAGCAGATACGCAGTATTTT. Protein: CASSETSGVADTQYF. The chain has TRBV6-4 and TRBJ2-3; 11 bases are a match to TRBD2. Germline trimming cut 3 bases from V and 4 bases from J; bases unmatched to any gene: 3. The CDR3 extends over 15 amino acids. Germline CDR1 MRHNA, CDR2 SNTAGT.

This clone has just a few counts. The chain uses TRBV4-2 and TRBJ1-1; D not certain. Trimming left V 0 bases short and J 0 bases short, with 8 bases between. There are 15 residues in the CDR3. Germline V gene sequence: CDR1 LGHNA, CDR2 YNFKEQ. CDR3 region: CASSQDNRMNTEAFF. The CDR3 nucleotides are TGTGCCAGCAGCCAAGATAACCGAATGAACACTGAAGCTTTCTTT.

The rearrangement joins TRBV27 to TRBJ1-2; D might be TRBD1 (5 bases). Looked up from germline, CDR1 is MNHEY and CDR2 is SMNVEV (reference sequence). The CDR3 consists of 14 residues. Trimming left V 4 bases short and J 2 bases short, with 11 bases between. Here the CDR3 reads CASSSRTLNYGYTF. The CDR3 nucleotides are TGTGCCAGCAGTTCAAGGACACTCAACTATGGCTACACCTTC.

The V gene is TRBV4-3, the J gene TRBJ1-1, with TRBD1 matching 8 bases. The junction had 11 bases not matched to a gene; V was cut back by 2 bases and J by 6 bases. The CDR3 covers 16 residues. Germline loops: CDR1 LGHNA, CDR2 YSLEER. The CDR3 is CASSQSWGQAHAEAFF. CDR3 DNA: TGCGCCAGCAGCCAATCCTGGGGACAGGCCCACGCTGAAGCTTTCTTT.

This clone was seen a single time. The gene calls are TRBV19 and TRBJ1-3; possibly TRBD1 for D (6 bases). This CDR3 is 14 amino acids long. CDR1 is LNHDA and CDR2 is SQIVND in the germline V gene (reference sequence). V dropped 6 bases and J dropped 6 bases, with 15 bases sitting between them. CDR3 region: CASSMGARENTIYF. As DNA, the CDR3 is TGTGCCAGTAGCATGGGGGCCAGGGAAAACACCATATATTTT.

On this clone itself: Germline and junction disagree at one end, which may indicate a read error. The chain links TRBV2 to TRBJ1-4; perhaps TRBD1 as D (5 bases). There are 15 residues in the CDR3. CDR1 is SNHLY and CDR2 is FYNNEI in the germline V gene. DNA of the CDR3: TGTGCCAGCAGCGAAGCGGGGCGCAGGACTGAAAAACTGTTTTTT. Encoded protein: CASSEAGRRTEKLFF.

The rearrangement links TRBV20-1 to TRBJ1-2, with a possible D match to TRBD1 (5 bases). CDR3 size: 14 residues. The germline gives CDR1 DFQATT, CDR2 SNEGSKA (reference sequence). The ends were cut back, 3 bases at V and 4 bases at J, with 15 bases in the middle. The CDR3 reads CSASLAGKGYGYTF. For the CDR3, the DNA is TGCAGTGCTAGTCTGGCAGGGAAGGGCTATGGCTACACCTTC.